This passage covers 8 T cell receptor beta chains from one sample sequenced in a study of CD8 T cells in Susac syndrome. An input of about 0.5 to 1 ug of RNA was subjected to reverse transcription using random hexamers. TCRdb independently ran MiXCR on the immunoSEQ multiplex PCR reads; one entry per CDR3 protein. Of 300,000 to 350,000 distinct CDR3 sequences detected, 92% appear once; the ten largest clones hold 0.065%. The sequenced sample was CD4+ T cells from PBMCs. All receptors come from a human donor with multiple sclerosis.

This sequence joins TRBV28 and TRBJ2-7; D remains ambiguous. V lost 5 bases and J 3 bases, leaving 14 bases between the germline ends. Germline CDR1 is MDHEN and CDR2 is SYDVKM. There are 14 residues in the CDR3. The chain's CDR3 is CASSRGRTDYEQYF. DNA of the CDR3: TGTGCCAGCAGTCGCGGCCGAACCGACTACGAGCAGTACTTC.

This sequence joins TRBV9 and TRBJ1-1; TRBD1 matches at 10 bases. V lost 3 bases and J lost 1; bases outside the gene matches: 6. Germline V CDR1 and CDR2: SGDLS, YYNGEE. The CDR3 length is 16 residues. The chain's CDR3 is CASSEHGQGGNTEAFF. For the CDR3, the DNA is TGTGCCAGCAGCGAACACGGACAGGGGGGGAACACTGAAGCTTTCTTT.

The chain is built from TRBV7-2 and TRBJ2-7, with 8 bases lining up with TRBD1. Germline loops: CDR1 SGHTA, CDR2 FQGNSA. The V and J ends lost 4 bases and 6 bases, in that order; junction bases with no gene match: 8. The CDR3 totals 14 residues. The CDR3 DNA reads as TGTGCCAGCAGCTCCAGGACAGGGCACCGCGAGCAGTACTTC. Translated: CASSSRTGHREQYF. The whole variable domain, filled in from reference TRBV7-2 and TRBJ2-7, reads GAGVSQSPSNKVTEKGKDVELRCDPISGHTALYWYRQSLGQGLEFLIYFQGNSAPDKSGLPSDRFSAERTGGSVSTLTIQRTQQEDSAVYLCASSSRTGHREQYFGPGTRLTVT.

This chain joins TRBV5-1 and TRBJ1-1, with 7 positions matching TRBD1. The ends lost 0 bases at V and 0 bases at J; junction bases unmatched: 14. Germline CDR1 is SGHRS and CDR2 is YFSETQ. The CDR3 runs to 19 residues. CDR3 nucleotide sequence: TGCGCCAGCAGCTTGGAAGGGGCGTGGGACAGCTTGTTGAACACTGAAGCTTTCTTT. It yields the protein CASSLEGAWDSLLNTEAFF.

The genes are TRBV6-2 or TRBV6-3 and TRBJ2-2; 8 bases are shared with TRBD1. Germline lookup yields CDR1 MNHEY and CDR2 SVGEGT. The V segment lost 6 bases and the J segment 4 bases; nucleotides outside the gene matches: 7. This CDR3 comprises 15 residues. In DNA form, the CDR3 reads TGTGCCAGCAGGACCGGGACAGGTGGCACCGGGGAGCTGTTTTTT. Translated, it gives CASRTGTGGTGELFF.

The chain is built from TRBV7-9 and TRBJ1-2; D is undetermined. CDR1 SEHNR and CDR2 FQNEAQ come from the germline V gene (reference sequence). The V end lost 2 bases, the J end lost 5 bases, and 9 bases lay between the germline ends. The CDR3 spans 13 residues. The CDR3 protein is CASSLSTAYGYTF. CDR3 DNA sequence: TGTGCCAGCAGCTTATCGACGGCTTATGGCTACACCTTC.

The CDR3 region is CATRISGQGVQETQYF. DNA of the CDR3: TGTGCCACCAGAATCTCGGGACAGGGGGTCCAAGAGACCCAGTACTTC. The chain combines TRBV15 with TRBJ2-5; 11 nucleotides match TRBD1. V lost 6 bases and J lost 1; bases outside the gene matches: 7. CDR1 is LNHNV, CDR2 YYDKDF, per germline (reference sequence). This CDR3 is 16 amino acids long.

The rearrangement uses TRBV12-3 or TRBV12-4 and TRBJ1-2; 8 bases are shared with TRBD1. The J segment lost 4 bases and the V segment lost 6 bases, leaving 7 bases of the junction unmatched. The CDR3 is made up of 14 amino acids. This CDR3 reads CASSPRGPIYGYTF. CDR3 in DNA: TGTGCCAGCAGCCCCAGGGGGCCCATCTATGGCTACACCTTC.